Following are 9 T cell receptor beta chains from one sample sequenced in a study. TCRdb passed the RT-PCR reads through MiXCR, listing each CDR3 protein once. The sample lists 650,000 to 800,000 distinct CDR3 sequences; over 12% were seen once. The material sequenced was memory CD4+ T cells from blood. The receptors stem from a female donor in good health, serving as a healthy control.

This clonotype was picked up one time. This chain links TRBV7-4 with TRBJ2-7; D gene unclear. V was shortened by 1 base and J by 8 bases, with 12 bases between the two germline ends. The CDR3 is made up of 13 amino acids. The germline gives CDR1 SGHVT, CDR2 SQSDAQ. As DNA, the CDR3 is TGTGCCAGCAGCTTAGTAGTCATCCAGAAGCAGTACTTC. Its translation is CASSLVVIQKQYF.

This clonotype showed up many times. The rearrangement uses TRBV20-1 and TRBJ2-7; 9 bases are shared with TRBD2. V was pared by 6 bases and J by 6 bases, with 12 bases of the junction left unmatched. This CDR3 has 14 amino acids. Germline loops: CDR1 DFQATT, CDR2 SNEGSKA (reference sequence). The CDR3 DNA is TGCAGTGCCACCGCCGGGACTAGCCCCTCCGAGCAGTACTTC. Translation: CSATAGTSPSEQYF.

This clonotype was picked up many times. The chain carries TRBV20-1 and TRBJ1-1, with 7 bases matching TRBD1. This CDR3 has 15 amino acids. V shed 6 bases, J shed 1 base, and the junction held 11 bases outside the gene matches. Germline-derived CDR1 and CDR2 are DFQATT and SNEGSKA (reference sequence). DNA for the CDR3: TGCAGTGCATCCGAAGGGGGCGCGGGGAACACTGAAGCTTTCTTT. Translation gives CSASEGGAGNTEAFF.

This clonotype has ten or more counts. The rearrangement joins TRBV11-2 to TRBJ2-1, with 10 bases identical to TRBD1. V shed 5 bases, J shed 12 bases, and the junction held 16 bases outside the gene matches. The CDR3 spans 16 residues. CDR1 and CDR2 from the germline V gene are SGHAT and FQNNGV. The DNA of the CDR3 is TGTGCCAGCAGCCTACCGGGACAGGGGAGATGGCAGGGGCAGTTCTTC. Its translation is CASSLPGQGRWQGQFF.

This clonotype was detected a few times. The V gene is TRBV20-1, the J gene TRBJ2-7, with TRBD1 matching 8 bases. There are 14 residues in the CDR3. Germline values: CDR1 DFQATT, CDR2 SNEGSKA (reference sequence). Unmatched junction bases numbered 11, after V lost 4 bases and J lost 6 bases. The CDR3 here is CSATLGQARGEQYF. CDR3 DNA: TGCAGTGCTACACTGGGACAGGCAAGGGGCGAGCAGTACTTC.

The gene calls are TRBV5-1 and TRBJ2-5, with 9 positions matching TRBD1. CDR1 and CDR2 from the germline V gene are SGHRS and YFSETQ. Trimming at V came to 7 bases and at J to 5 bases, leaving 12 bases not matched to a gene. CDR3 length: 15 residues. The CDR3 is CASANTDRGGETQYF. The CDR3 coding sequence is TGCGCCAGCGCAAATACGGACAGGGGCGGGGAGACCCAGTACTTC.

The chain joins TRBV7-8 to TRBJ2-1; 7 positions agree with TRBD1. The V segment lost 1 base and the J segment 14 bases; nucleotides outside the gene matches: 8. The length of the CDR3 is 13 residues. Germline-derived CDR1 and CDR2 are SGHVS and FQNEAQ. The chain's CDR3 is CASSLGGQAREFF. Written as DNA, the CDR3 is TGTGCCAGCAGCTTAGGTGGACAGGCGCGTGAGTTCTTC.

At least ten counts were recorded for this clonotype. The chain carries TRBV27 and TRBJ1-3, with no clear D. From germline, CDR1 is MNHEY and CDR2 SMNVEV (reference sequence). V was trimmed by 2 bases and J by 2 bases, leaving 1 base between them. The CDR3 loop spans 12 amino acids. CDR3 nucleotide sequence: TGTGCCAGCAGTTTACCTGGAAACACCATATATTTT. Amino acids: CASSLPGNTIYF.

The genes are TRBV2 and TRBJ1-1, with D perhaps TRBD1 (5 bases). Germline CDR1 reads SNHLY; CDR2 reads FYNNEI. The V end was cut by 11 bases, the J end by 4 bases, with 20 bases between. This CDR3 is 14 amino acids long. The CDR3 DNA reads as TGTGCCCGAAAGGTTACTGGGGGAGGCACTGAAGCTTTCTTT. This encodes CARKVTGGGTEAFF.